This T cell receptor beta chain derives from a study of primary melanoma T cells and metastatic recurrence (TCRdb year 2020). With regard to the full study: The cohort was made up of roughly 190 primary melanomas of stage T2 to T4, with thickness greater than 1 mm. Progression-free survival was the clinical outcome compared against the T-cell fraction measured by TCR beta sequencing. Histopathological grading of tumor-infiltrating lymphocytes was compared with the T-cell fraction derived from sequencing. Whether patient outcome could be predicted by T-cell fraction and T-cell repertoire clonality in primary melanoma tumors was the question this study put to the test.

Patients had primary melanoma that had been surgically resected and was considered potentially curable but at risk of metastatic recurrence. Libraries were built with the immunoSEQ multiplex PCR assay. Primary melanoma tumor tissue underwent high-throughput sequencing of the T-cell receptor beta chain. The authors' analysis ran thus. Repertoire analyses included TCRB CDR3 sharing between samples and the distribution of insertions and deletions. The predictive value of the T-cell fraction was ranked against histopathological variables by a gradient-boosted model. TCRdb re-hosts the immuneACCESS table, in-frame sequences only. Its copies lack some clones; in the studies checked, an unresolved V gene accounts for under half of them, and the cause for the rest is not known. V, J and clone size derive from that table, while D and trimming were established from the DNA sequence. The sample data list over a thousand clones, and roughly four fifths of these were observed just once. The ten largest clones take up approximately 4.8% of the sample.

Comment on this clone: Its antigen remains undetermined. Per-base quality was not reported, and no clone a single base away is much larger than it.

General conclusions and limits of the study: A T-cell fraction greater than 20% appeared to be protective whatever the ulceration status, mitotic rate or nodal disease. Adding T-cell fraction to tumor thickness reportedly improved progression-free survival prediction more than adding any other histopathological variable. Progression-free survival was reportedly predicted by the tumor T-cell fraction independently of thickness, ulceration, mitotic rate and age. An effective T-cell-mediated antitumor response in primary melanoma was presented by the authors only as a suggestion rather than as a demonstrated mechanism.

Its CDR3 holds 15 amino acids, cysteine through phenylalanine. Left in the record is the CDR3 DNA by itself, 45 bases read in frame from the first base. Sequenced input: melanoma tumor tissue. The sequence derives from a human donor with melanoma. Recombination connected TRBV7-5 to TRBJ1-4. TRBV7-5 is a pseudogene. CDR3 region: CASSLGAGVNEKLFF. Here is the DNA: TGTGCCAGCAGCCTTGGTGCGGGAGTTAATGAAAAACTGTTTTTT.